This TCR beta chain was captured in a study of monozygotic twins with inflammatory bowel disease. Notes on this clonotype: Its target is unknown.

TCRdb reprocessed the 5' RACE reads and reports one entry per CDR3 protein, with no DNA. The specimen's table records over 350,000 distinct CDR3 sequences. General study results and limits: Evidence failed to back one strong IBD-linked signal or clonotype.

Per the germline V gene, CDR1 is DFQATT and CDR2 is SNEGSKA (reference sequence). CDR3 length: 19 residues. This chain uses TRBV20-1 with TRBJ2-1; TCRdb gives TRBD2 as the D gene, but with no DNA this cannot be confirmed. The receptor was derived from a human donor with ulcerative colitis or Crohn's disease, or a healthy co-twin of an affected twin (not recorded which). The sample taken for sequencing was blood. The CDR3 reads CSARGGGTRGSSSYNEQFF.